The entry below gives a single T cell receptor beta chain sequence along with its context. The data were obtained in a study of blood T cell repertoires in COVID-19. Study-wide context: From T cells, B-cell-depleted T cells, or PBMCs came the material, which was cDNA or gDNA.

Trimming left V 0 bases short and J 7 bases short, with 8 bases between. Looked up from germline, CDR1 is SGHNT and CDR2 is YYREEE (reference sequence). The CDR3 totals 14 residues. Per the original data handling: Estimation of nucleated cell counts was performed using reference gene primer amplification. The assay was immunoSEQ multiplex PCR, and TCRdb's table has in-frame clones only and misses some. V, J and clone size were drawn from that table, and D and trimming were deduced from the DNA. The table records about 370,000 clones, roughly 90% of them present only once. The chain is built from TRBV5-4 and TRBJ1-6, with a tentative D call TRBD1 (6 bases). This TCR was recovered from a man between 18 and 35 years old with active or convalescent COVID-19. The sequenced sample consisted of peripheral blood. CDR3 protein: CASSLDRVNSPLHF. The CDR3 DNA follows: TGTGCCAGCAGCTTGGACAGGGTGAATTCACCCCTCCACTTT. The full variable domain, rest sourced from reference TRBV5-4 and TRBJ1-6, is ETGVTQSPTHLIKTRGQQVTLRCSSQSGHNTVSWYQQALGQGPQFIFQYYREEENGRGNFPPRFSGLQFPNYSSELNVNALELDDSALYLCASSLDRVNSPLHFGNGTRLTVT.